The present T cell receptor (beta chain) was sequenced within a study of blood T cells in healthy people across ages. Study results and limitations: PBMC samples, being unsorted, prevented any conclusive comparison of naive and antigen-experienced cells.

To note about this clonotype: What it recognizes is unknown.

Primed by a sample-barcoded 5' primer and a J-beta primer mix, a second PCR proceeded for about 6 to 11 cycles. MiXCR, applied by TCRdb to the 5' RACE reads, yields one record per CDR3 protein. The sample comprises fewer than 2,000,000 distinct CDR3 sequences, about 35% of which are singletons, and roughly 12% rests with the top ten. Germline CDR1 and CDR2: SEHNR and FQNEAQ (reference sequence). CDR3 length: 16 amino acids. V was cut by 2 bases and J by 7 bases, with 18 bases left in between. This receptor was obtained from a woman in her twenties or thirties in good health. The V call is TRBV7-9, the J call TRBJ1-5; D is possibly TRBD1 (5 bases). The sample consisted of blood. CDR3 nucleotide sequence: TGTGCCAGCAGCTTATTTAGGGAGGGGATAGGCCAGCCCCAGCATTTT. Amino acids: CASSLFREGIGQPQHF.